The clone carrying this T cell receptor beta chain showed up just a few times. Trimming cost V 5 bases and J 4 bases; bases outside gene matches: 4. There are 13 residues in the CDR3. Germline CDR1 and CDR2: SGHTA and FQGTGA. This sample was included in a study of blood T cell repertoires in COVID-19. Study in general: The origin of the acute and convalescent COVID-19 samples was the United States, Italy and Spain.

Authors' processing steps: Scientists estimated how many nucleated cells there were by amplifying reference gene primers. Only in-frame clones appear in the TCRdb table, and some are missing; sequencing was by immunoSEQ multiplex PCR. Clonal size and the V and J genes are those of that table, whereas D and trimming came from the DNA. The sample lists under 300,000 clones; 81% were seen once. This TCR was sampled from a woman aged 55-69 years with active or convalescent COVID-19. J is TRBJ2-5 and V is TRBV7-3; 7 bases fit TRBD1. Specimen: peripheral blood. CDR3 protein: CASSLGTAETQYF. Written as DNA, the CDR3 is TGTGCCAGCAGCCTGGGGACAGCAGAGACCCAGTACTTC.